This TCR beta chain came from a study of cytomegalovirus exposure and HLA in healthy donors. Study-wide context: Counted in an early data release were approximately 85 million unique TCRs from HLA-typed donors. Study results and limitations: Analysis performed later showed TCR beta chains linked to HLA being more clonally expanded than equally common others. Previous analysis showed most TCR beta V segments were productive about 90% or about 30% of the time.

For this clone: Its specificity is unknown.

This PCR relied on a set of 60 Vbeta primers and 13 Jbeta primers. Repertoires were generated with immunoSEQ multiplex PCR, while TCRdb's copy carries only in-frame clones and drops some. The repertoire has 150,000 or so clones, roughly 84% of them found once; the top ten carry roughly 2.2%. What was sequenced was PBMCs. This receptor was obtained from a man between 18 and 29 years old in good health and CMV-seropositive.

The CDR3 here is CASSLGQQNTEAFF. The CDR3 nucleotides are TGCGCCAGCAGCTTGGGACAGCAGAACACTGAAGCTTTCTTT. V is TRBV5-1 and J is TRBJ1-1; weak D call: TRBD1 (5 bases). V lost 0 bases, J lost 1 base, and 7 bases lay in between. Germline CDR1 SGHRS, CDR2 YFSETQ. The CDR3 spans 14 residues.